Each of the 27 T cell receptor beta chains below was sequenced from the same sample in a study of T cells in Graves' hyperthyroidism and ophthalmopathy. It was RNA transcripts that yielded the amplified TCR beta CDR3 regions. HTBI primers were employed in a first-round RT-PCR of the TCR CDR3. TCRdb re-analysed the multiplex PCR reads in MiXCR, keeping a single row per CDR3 protein. The repertoire includes about 280,000 distinct CDR3 sequences, less than 30% of them detected once, and over 25% sits in the top ten. The sequencing input was blood. These receptors came from a man aged 35 to 55 with Graves' hyperthyroidism that later progressed to Graves' ophthalmopathy.

This clonotype has only a few counts. The CDR3, as DNA: TGTGCCAGCAGTTTAGAGGCAGCGGTAAACACTGAAGCTTTCTTT. Protein sequence: CASSLEAAVNTEAFF. The chain is built from TRBV12-3 or TRBV12-4 and TRBJ1-1, with D hard to call. Trimming shortened V by 1 base and J by 2 bases, and 11 bases separated the two germline ends. CDR3 length: 15 amino acids.

V and J are TRBV7-6 and TRBJ2-5; D not resolved. CDR1 is SGHVS, CDR2 FNYEAQ, per germline. This CDR3 has 14 residues. V was pared by 1 base and J by 3 bases, with 9 bases between. CDR3 sequence reads: CASSLVDQEETQYF. CDR3 sequence (DNA): TGTGCCAGCAGCTTAGTGGATCAGGAAGAGACCCAGTACTTC.

This clonotype has more than one count but fewer than ten. CDR3 DNA sequence: TGTGCCAGCAGTACGGGGAGACAACTCTTCTACGAGCAGTACTTC. Translation: CASSTGRQLFYEQYF. J is TRBJ2-7 and V is TRBV6-1, with D maybe TRBD2 (5 bases). The CDR3 is 15 residues long. V lost 5 bases to trimming and J lost 3 bases, with 17 bases between them. Germline CDR1 is MNHNS and CDR2 is SASEGT.

This clonotype was seen ten or more times. J is TRBJ2-7 and V is TRBV6-5, with 10 positions matching TRBD1. The CDR3 is 15 amino acids. The V gene's germline CDR1 is MNHEY and CDR2 SVGAGI. With V trimmed by 6 bases and J by 5 bases, 10 bases remained unmatched. In nucleotides, the CDR3 is TGTGCCAGCAGCAGGGGACAGGGGATCGGCAACGAGCAGTACTTC. Protein sequence: CASSRGQGIGNEQYF.

The DNA for the CDR3 is TGTGCCAGCAGCCGGGGACTAGCGGGAGGCTACACCTTC. Its protein product is CASSRGLAGGYTF. The chain links TRBV11-2 to TRBJ1-2, with TRBD1 as a possible D gene (5 bases). Trimming removed 5 bases from V and 8 bases from J, with 15 bases in between. CDR1 is SGHAT, CDR2 FQNNGV, per germline. The CDR3 contains 13 residues.

The chain combines TRBV6-1 with TRBJ2-2; 8 positions agree with TRBD2. CDR1 is MNHNS, CDR2 SASEGT, per germline. The CDR3 totals 15 residues. V shed 6 bases and J 4 bases; nucleotides not matched to a gene: 7. The CDR3 bases are TGTGCCAGCAGGACGGGGGGGAGTCCCACCGGGGAGCTGTTTTTT. Its protein is CASRTGGSPTGELFF.

This rearrangement joins TRBV7-3 to TRBJ2-2; 7 bases match TRBD2. This CDR3 has 15 amino acids. The V gene's germline CDR1 is SGHTA and CDR2 FQGTGA. The V segment lost 4 bases and the J segment 5 bases; nucleotides outside the gene matches: 7. The DNA of the CDR3 is TGTGCCAGCAGCTCGACGGGAGGTGGGACCGGGGAGCTGTTTTTT. Residues: CASSSTGGGTGELFF. The variable domain in full, with the rest retrieved from reference TRBV7-3 and TRBJ2-2, is GAGVSQTPSNKVTEKGKYVELRCDPISGHTALYWYRQSLGQGPEFLIYFQGTGAADDSGLPNDRFFAVRPEGSVSTLKIQRTERGDSAVYLCASSSTGGGTGELFFGEGSRLTVL.

J is TRBJ2-7 and V is TRBV5-5; no definite D call. CDR3 size: 13 residues. V was cut by 4 bases and J by 4 bases, with 12 bases left in between. CDR1 is SGHKS, CDR2 YYEKEE, per germline (reference sequence). CDR3 sequence (DNA): TGTGCCAGCAGCCCCCCCACTGGGTACGAGCAGTACTTC. It codes for CASSPPTGYEQYF. Filled out from reference TRBV5-5 and TRBJ2-7, the complete variable domain reads DAGVTQSPTHLIKTRGQQVTLRCSPISGHKSVSWYQQVLGQGPQFIFQYYEKEERGRGNFPDRFSARQFPNYSSELNVNALLLGDSALYLCASSPPTGYEQYFGPGTRLTVT.

This clonotype has ten or more counts. The CDR3 protein is CASSPQLLADTGELFF. DNA for the CDR3: TGTGCCAGCTCACCACAGCTGCTAGCGGACACCGGGGAGCTGTTTTTT. V usage is TRBV18 and J usage is TRBJ2-2, with 7 bases matching TRBD2. CDR3 length: 16 residues. V was clipped by 1 base and J by 3 bases; unmatched bases: 5. Per the germline V gene, CDR1 is KGHSH and CDR2 is LQKENI. Drawing the rest from reference TRBV18 and TRBJ2-2, the complete variable domain is NAGVMQNPRHLVRRRGQEARLRCSPMKGHSHVYWYRQLPEEGLKFMVYLQKENIIDESGMPKERFSAEFPKEGPSILRIQQVVRGDSAAYFCASSPQLLADTGELFFGEGSRLTVL.

This clonotype was observed many times. J is TRBJ1-1 and V is TRBV19; tentatively, D is TRBD1 (5 bases). The CDR3 runs to 12 residues. The V and J ends lost 10 bases and 6 bases respectively, with 15 bases between them. CDR1 LNHDA and CDR2 SQIVND come from the germline V gene (reference sequence). The CDR3, as DNA: TGTGCCACTCTAGTGGGGGGGTCTGAAGCTTTCTTT. Translation gives CATLVGGSEAFF.

This clonotype was counted ten times or more. The rearrangement links TRBV29-1 to TRBJ2-4; the D is unclear. Trimming stripped 7 bases from V and 0 bases from J, with 4 bases between. This CDR3 is built from 11 residues. Per the germline V gene, CDR1 is SQVTM and CDR2 is ANQGSEA. For the CDR3, the DNA is TGCAGCGCCATAGCCAAAAACATTCAGTACTTC. It is translated as CSAIAKNIQYF. The full variable domain, in which reference TRBV29-1 and TRBJ2-4 provide the parts outside the CDR3, is SAVISQKPSRDICQRGTSLTIQCQVDSQVTMMFWYRQQPGQSLTLIATANQGSEATYESGFVIDKFPISRPNLTFSTLTVSNMSPEDSSIYLCSAIAKNIQYFGAGTRLSVL.

This clonotype was counted ten times or more. The genes are TRBV11-2 and TRBJ1-3, with no clear D. Germline CDR1 SGHAT, CDR2 FQNNGV. The CDR3 spans 19 residues. The V and J ends lost 0 bases and 0 bases respectively, with 18 bases between them. CDR3 nucleotides: TGTGCCAGCAGCTTAGAGTGGAGTCCCCGAGGGCTCTCTGGAAACACCATATATTTT. Amino acid sequence: CASSLEWSPRGLSGNTIYF.

This clonotype was counted at least ten times. CDR3 DNA: TGTGCCAGCAGCTTACCCCGGGGGGGAAGGCCTAACTATGGCTACACCTTC. It is translated as CASSLPRGGRPNYGYTF. This sequence joins TRBV11-2 and TRBJ1-2, with D maybe TRBD1 (5 bases). V lost 2 bases and J lost 0, with 16 bases in between. The germline CDR1 and CDR2 sequences are SGHAT and FQNNGV. The CDR3 extends over 17 amino acids.

This chain connects TRBV12-3 or TRBV12-4 to TRBJ1-1; 12 bases line up with TRBD1. V lost 3 bases and J lost 0; bases outside the gene matches: 5. The CDR3 spans 17 residues. In nucleotides, the CDR3 is TGTGCCAGCAGTTTTGACCGGGACAGGGGGCTGAACACTGAAGCTTTCTTT. This encodes CASSFDRDRGLNTEAFF.

J is TRBJ2-5 and V is TRBV6-5, with 9 bases that match TRBD2. The CDR3 has 16 amino acids. The V segment lost 2 bases and the J segment 2 bases; nucleotides outside the gene matches: 6. Germline V gene data show CDR1 as MNHEY and CDR2 as SVGAGI. CDR3 residues: CASSYSPTSGQETQYF. The DNA for the CDR3 is TGTGCCAGCAGTTACAGTCCCACTAGCGGGCAAGAGACCCAGTACTTC.

With respect to this clonotype: One end of the junction varies from germline; a read error may be responsible. The chain employs TRBV29-1 and TRBJ1-2, with 7 bases matching TRBD1. Germline lookup yields CDR1 SQVTM and CDR2 ANQGSEA. The CDR3 has 11 amino acids. The CDR3 DNA is TGCAGCGTTACCTCCCAGGGGGGGCGACCCTTC. The encoded protein is CSVTSQGGRPF.

Ten or more counts support this clonotype. The chain couples TRBV5-1 to TRBJ2-5; 7 positions agree with TRBD2. V trimming: 2 bases; J trimming: 4 bases; junction bases outside the gene matches: 5. There are 14 residues in the CDR3. Per the germline V gene, CDR1 is SGHRS and CDR2 is YFSETQ. The CDR3 region has the DNA TGCGCCAGCAGCTTCCGGACTAGTTTAGAGACCCAGTACTTC. Protein: CASSFRTSLETQYF.

This clonotype came up many times. This rearrangement joins TRBV3-1 to TRBJ2-7, with D tentatively TRBD1 (6 bases). The germline CDR1 and CDR2 sequences are LGHDT and YNNKEL (reference sequence). The CDR3 covers 12 residues. V was clipped by 4 bases and J by 2 bases, with 6 bases between them. The CDR3 spells CASSRGPYEQYF. The CDR3 region has the DNA TGTGCCAGCAGCCGGGGGCCCTACGAGCAGTACTTC.

This clonotype was seen repeatedly, ten times or more. This chain connects TRBV30 to TRBJ2-7; 8 bases are shared with TRBD2. V shed 3 bases and J 0 bases; nucleotides not matched to a gene: 13. Germline V lookup: CDR1 GTSNPN, CDR2 SVGIG (reference sequence). The CDR3 length is 17 residues. The chain's CDR3 is CAWRKWTSRMSSYEQYF. CDR3 nucleotides: TGTGCCTGGAGAAAGTGGACTAGCCGCATGAGCTCCTACGAGCAGTACTTC.

This clonotype was counted many times. This chain joins TRBV6-5 and TRBJ1-1; 7 nucleotides match TRBD1. The CDR3 is 12 amino acids. V trimming: 5 bases; J trimming: 8 bases; junction bases outside the gene matches: 5. Looked up from germline, CDR1 is MNHEY and CDR2 is SVGAGI. CDR3 nucleotides: TGTGCCAGCAGTACACGACAGGGCGAAGCTTTCTTT. Protein product: CASSTRQGEAFF.

This clonotype has at least ten counts. This sequence joins TRBV5-8 and TRBJ1-5, with 10 bases that match TRBD1. Germline V gene lookup returns CDR1 SGHTS and CDR2 YDEGEE. The CDR3 spans 16 residues. V lost 2 bases to trimming and J lost 2 bases; unmatched junction nucleotides: 4. CDR3 coding DNA: TGTGCCAGCAGCTTCGGGACAGGGGATGGCAATCAGCCCCAGCATTTT. Its translation is CASSFGTGDGNQPQHF. Full variable domain (rest looked up from reference TRBV5-8 and TRBJ1-5): EAGVTQSPTHLIKTRGQQATLRCSPISGHTSVYWYQQALGLGLQFLLWYDEGEERNRGNFPPRFSGRQFPNYSSELNVNALELEDSALYLCASSFGTGDGNQPQHFGDGTRLSIL.

In nucleotides, the CDR3 is TGTGCCTGGAGTGTAACCCGCAACACCGGGGAGCTGTTTTTT. This translates into CAWSVTRNTGELFF. The J gene is TRBJ2-2, the V gene TRBV30, with unresolved D. There are 14 residues in the CDR3. Germline values: CDR1 GTSNPN, CDR2 SVGIG (reference sequence). The V and J ends lost 0 bases and 2 bases respectively, with 7 bases between them.

There are many counts of this clonotype. This chain links TRBV7-9 with TRBJ2-7, with D perhaps TRBD1 or TRBD2 (5 bases each). The CDR3 is 14 amino acids. Germline V CDR1 and CDR2: SEHNR, FQNEAQ (reference sequence). With 1 base removed from V and 4 bases from J, the gap between germline ends came to 11 bases. CDR3 sequence (DNA): TGTGCCAGCAGCTTAGAGGGACCGCGATACGAGCAGTACTTC. Its translation is CASSLEGPRYEQYF.

This clonotype has at least ten counts. This sequence joins TRBV4-1 and TRBJ2-7; 7 bases line up with TRBD1. V shed 1 base, J shed 10 bases, and the junction held 4 bases outside the gene matches. Germline V lookup: CDR1 MGHRA, CDR2 YSYEKL. The CDR3 is 12 residues long. CDR3 region: CASSQVKGAQYF. The CDR3 region has the DNA TGCGCCAGCAGCCAAGTGAAGGGGGCCCAGTACTTC.

In its sample, this clonotype was seen many times. The V and J genes are TRBV11-2 and TRBJ1-1; possibly TRBD1 for D (5 bases). CDR3 length equals 13 residues. CDR1 SGHAT and CDR2 FQNNGV come from the germline V gene. V was trimmed by 3 bases and J by 5 bases, leaving 10 bases between them. CDR3 protein: CASSFSGLTEAFF. For the CDR3, the DNA is TGTGCCAGCAGCTTCTCAGGGCTTACTGAAGCTTTCTTT.

Ten or more counts support this clonotype. The chain uses TRBV6-1 and TRBJ2-7, with D possibly matching TRBD2 (6 bases). The CDR3 is 14 amino acids. Germline lookup yields CDR1 MNHNS and CDR2 SASEGT. Trimming removed 5 bases at V and 6 bases at J, with 17 bases between. For the CDR3, the DNA is TGTGCCAGCAGTCCGACTAGTCTTCTTTCCGAGCAGTACTTC. Translation gives CASSPTSLLSEQYF.

Many counts were recorded for this clonotype. The chain couples TRBV27 to TRBJ2-7; a weak D match, TRBD1 (6 bases). The CDR3 runs to 14 residues. From germline, CDR1 is MNHEY and CDR2 SMNVEV (reference sequence). Trimming pared 4 bases from V and 2 bases from J, leaving 12 bases between. CDR3 region: CASSSPTGTYEQYF. CDR3 nucleotide sequence: TGTGCCAGCAGTTCGCCGACAGGTACCTACGAGCAGTACTTC.